This record covers a single TCR beta chain. Its specificity is unknown. The V gene lost 1 base and the J gene lost 0 bases, with 6 bases spanning the gap. Germline V gene data show CDR1 as MNHNS and CDR2 as SASEGT. CDR3 length equals 14 residues. The authors built TCR beta libraries using iRepertoire HTBI primers and Arm-PCR of CDR3 regions. TCRdb processed the multiplex PCR reads anew with MiXCR; each CDR3 protein has one entry. Among 300,000 to 450,000 distinct CDR3 sequences listed, roughly a sixth were seen once. This sample is drawn from a study of regulatory T cells in long-lasting Graves disease. Findings of the study overall: Fewer public clonotypes were shared by new patients (roughly 910) than by persistent patients (around 2,900). The study found lower TCR diversity in persistent Graves' patients than in newly diagnosed ones.

The time point was: newly diagnosed GD, antithyroid drugs for less than 3 months. PBMC-derived RNA was used for the TCR library. This TCR derives from a female donor with Graves disease. The gene calls are TRBV6-1 and TRBJ1-1; no firm D call. Sequencing used peripheral blood mononuclear cells (PBMCs), obtained at new diagnosis, from a patient treated with antithyroid drugs. This CDR3 reads CASSEDHLNTEAFF. In nucleotides, the CDR3 is TGTGCCAGCAGTGAAGATCACCTGAACACTGAAGCTTTCTTT.